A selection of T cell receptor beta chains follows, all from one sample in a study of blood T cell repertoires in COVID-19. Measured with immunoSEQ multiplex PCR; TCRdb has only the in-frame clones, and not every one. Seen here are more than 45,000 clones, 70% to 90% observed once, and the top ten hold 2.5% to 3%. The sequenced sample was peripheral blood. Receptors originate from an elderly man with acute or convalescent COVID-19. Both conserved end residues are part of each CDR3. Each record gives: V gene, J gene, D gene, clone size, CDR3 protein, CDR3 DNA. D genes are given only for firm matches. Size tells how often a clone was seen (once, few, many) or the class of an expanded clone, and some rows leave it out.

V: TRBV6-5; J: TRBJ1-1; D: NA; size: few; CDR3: CASSYSMGPGTEAFF; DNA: TGTGCCAGCAGTTACTCGATGGGGCCCGGAACTGAAGCTTTCTTT
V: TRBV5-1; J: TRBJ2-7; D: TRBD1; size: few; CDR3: CASSLAGTGEYEQYF; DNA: TGCGCCAGCAGCTTGGCCGGGACAGGAGAGTACGAGCAGTACTTC
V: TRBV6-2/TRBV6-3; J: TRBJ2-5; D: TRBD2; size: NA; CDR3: CASSPAGGPQETQYF; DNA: TGTGCCAGCAGTCCAGCGGGGGGCCCCCAAGAGACCCAGTACTTC
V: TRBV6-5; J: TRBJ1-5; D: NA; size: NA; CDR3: CASSQPGGGQPQHF; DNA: TGTGCCAGCAGCCAGCCGGGGGGAGGTCAGCCCCAGCATTTT
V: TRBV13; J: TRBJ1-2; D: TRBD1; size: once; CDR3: CASSLARGSGGGYTF; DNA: TGTGCCAGCAGCTTAGCCAGGGGGAGCGGCGGGGGCTACACCTTC
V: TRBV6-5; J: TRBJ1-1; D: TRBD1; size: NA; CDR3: CASSRTGGADTEAFF; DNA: TGTGCCAGCAGTCGGACAGGGGGCGCAGACACTGAAGCTTTCTTT
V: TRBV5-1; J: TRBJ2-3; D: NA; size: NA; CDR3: CASSTSGTPLSTDTQYF; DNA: TGCGCCAGCAGCACCTCCGGGACACCCCTAAGCACAGATACGCAGTATTTT
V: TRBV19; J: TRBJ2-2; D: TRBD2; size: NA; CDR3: CASSGTSGLKNTGELFF; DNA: TGTGCCAGTAGTGGGACTAGCGGGTTGAAGAACACCGGGGAGCTGTTTTTT
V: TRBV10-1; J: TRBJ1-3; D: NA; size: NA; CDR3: CASSLGVGNTIYF; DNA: TGCGCCAGCAGCCTGGGAGTTGGAAACACCATATATTTT
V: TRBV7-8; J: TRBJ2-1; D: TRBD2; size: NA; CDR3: CASSRPISGGRSYNEQFF; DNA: TGTGCCAGCAGCCGACCGATAAGCGGGGGGAGGTCCTACAATGAGCAGTTCTTC
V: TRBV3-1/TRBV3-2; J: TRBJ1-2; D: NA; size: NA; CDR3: CASSQDHSGANYGYTF; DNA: TGTGCCAGCAGCCAAGATCACTCGGGAGCTAACTATGGCTACACCTTC
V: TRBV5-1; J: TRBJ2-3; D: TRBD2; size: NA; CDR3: CASSRSSVLAGGPDTQYF; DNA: TGCGCCAGCAGCCGGAGTTCAGTATTAGCGGGGGGCCCAGATACGCAGTATTTT
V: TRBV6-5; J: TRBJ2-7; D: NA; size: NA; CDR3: CASTGAPPRRYEQYF; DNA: TGTGCCAGCACAGGGGCCCCCCCCCGCCGTTACGAGCAGTACTTC
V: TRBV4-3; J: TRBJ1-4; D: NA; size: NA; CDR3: CASSPAVGGLNEKLFF; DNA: TGCGCCAGCAGCCCTGCGGTGGGGGGACTTAATGAAAAACTGTTTTTT
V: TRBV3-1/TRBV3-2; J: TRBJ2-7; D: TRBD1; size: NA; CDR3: CASSQYGQGYEQYF; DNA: TGTGCCAGCAGCCAATACGGACAGGGCTACGAGCAGTACTTC
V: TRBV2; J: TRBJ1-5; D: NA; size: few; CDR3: CASRQTGRNQPQHF; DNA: TGTGCCAGCAGGCAGACAGGTCGGAATCAGCCCCAGCATTTT
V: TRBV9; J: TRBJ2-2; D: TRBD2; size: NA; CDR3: CASSVTSRTNTGELFF; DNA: TGTGCCAGCAGCGTGACTAGCCGAACGAACACCGGGGAGCTGTTTTTT
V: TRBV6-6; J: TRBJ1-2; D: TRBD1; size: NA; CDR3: CASSYTRDSNYGYTF; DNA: TGTGCCAGCAGTTACACCCGGGACAGCAACTATGGCTACACCTTC
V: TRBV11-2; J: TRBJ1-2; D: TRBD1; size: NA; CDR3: CASSRRQGAIAYTF; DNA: TGTGCCAGCAGCCGAAGACAGGGAGCTATAGCCTACACCTTC
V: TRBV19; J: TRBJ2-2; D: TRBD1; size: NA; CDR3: CASRQGSTGELFF; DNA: TGTGCCAGTAGACAGGGGAGCACCGGGGAGCTGTTTTTT
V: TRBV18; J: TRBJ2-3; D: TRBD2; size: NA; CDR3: CASSPNSGGTDTQYF; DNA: TGTGCCAGCTCACCAAACAGCGGGGGCACAGATACGCAGTATTTT
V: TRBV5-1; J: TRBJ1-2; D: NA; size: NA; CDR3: CASSLEGLPLRGYTF; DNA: TGCGCCAGCAGCTTGGAAGGCCTCCCCCTGAGGGGCTACACCTTC
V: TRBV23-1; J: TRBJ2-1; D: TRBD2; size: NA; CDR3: CASMGGAYNEQFF; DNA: TGCGCCAGCATGGGAGGGGCCTACAATGAGCAGTTCTTC
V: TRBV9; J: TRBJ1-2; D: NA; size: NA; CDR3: CASSVVDTLTFSYTF; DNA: TGTGCCAGCAGCGTAGTAGACACACTTACCTTCAGCTACACCTTC
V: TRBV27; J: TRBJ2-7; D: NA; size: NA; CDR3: CASSGGLPYGQYF; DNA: TGTGCCAGCAGTGGGGGACTCCCCTATGGGCAGTACTTC
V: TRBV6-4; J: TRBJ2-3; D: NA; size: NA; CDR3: CASSATWWGADTQYF; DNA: TGTGCCAGCAGTGCCACATGGTGGGGGGCAGATACGCAGTATTTT
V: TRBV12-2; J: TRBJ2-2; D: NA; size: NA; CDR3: CASRSTPGVAGAAVTGELFF; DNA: TGTGCAAGTCGCTCAACCCCCGGGGTAGCGGGGGCGGCGGTCACCGGGGAGCTGTTTTTT
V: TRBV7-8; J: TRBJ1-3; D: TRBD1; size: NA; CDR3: CASSAGTENSGNTIYF; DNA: TGTGCCAGCAGCGCCGGGACAGAGAACTCTGGAAACACCATATATTTT
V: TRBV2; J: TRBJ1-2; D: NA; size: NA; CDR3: CASSEGADNYGYTF; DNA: TGTGCCAGCAGTGAGGGGGCAGACAACTATGGCTACACCTTC
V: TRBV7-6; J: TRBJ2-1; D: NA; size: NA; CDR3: CASSLPGTLGNEQFF; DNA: TGTGCCAGCAGCCTCCCGGGTACCCTCGGCAATGAGCAGTTCTTC
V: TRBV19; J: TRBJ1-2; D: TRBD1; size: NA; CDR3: CASSLRQGAPGYTF; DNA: TGTGCCAGTAGTTTGAGACAGGGGGCGCCTGGCTACACCTTC
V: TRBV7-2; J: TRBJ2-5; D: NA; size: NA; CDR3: CASSLLAGTTQETQYF; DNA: TGTGCCAGCAGCTTGTTGGCGGGGACCACTCAAGAGACCCAGTACTTC
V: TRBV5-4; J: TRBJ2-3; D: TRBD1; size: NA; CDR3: CASSMPPTGLADTQYF; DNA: TGTGCCAGCTCTATGCCGCCGACAGGGCTTGCAGATACGCAGTATTTT
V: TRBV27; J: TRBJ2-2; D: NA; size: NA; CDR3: CASSLGRFTGELFF; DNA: TGTGCCAGCAGTCTGGGGCGCTTCACCGGGGAGCTGTTTTTT
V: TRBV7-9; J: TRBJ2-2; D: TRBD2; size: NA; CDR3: CASSFKRGGTGELFF; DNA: TGTGCCAGCAGCTTTAAGCGGGGCGGCACCGGGGAGCTGTTTTTT
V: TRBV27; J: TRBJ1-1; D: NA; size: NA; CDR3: CASSRGGAFRNTEAFF; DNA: TGTGCCAGCAGCCGGGGGGGGGCCTTTCGGAACACTGAAGCTTTCTTT
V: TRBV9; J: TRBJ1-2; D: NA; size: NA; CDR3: CASSPGDDRLYYGYTF; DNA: TGTGCCAGCAGCCCAGGCGATGACAGGCTGTACTATGGCTACACCTTC
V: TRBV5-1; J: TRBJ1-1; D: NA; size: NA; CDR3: CASSVDSSSEAFF; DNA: TGCGCCAGCAGCGTGGACAGCTCTTCTGAAGCTTTCTTT
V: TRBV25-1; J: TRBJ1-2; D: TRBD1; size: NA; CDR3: CASSELRGGGVYGYTF; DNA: TGTGCCAGCAGTGAATTGAGAGGGGGCGGTGTCTATGGCTACACCTTC
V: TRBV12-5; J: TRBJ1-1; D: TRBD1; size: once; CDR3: CASRGQGGLMNTEAFF; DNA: TGTGCTAGTAGGGGACAGGGGGGACTCATGAACACTGAAGCTTTCTTT
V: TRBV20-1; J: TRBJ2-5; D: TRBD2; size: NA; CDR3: CSASSGAGNQETQYF; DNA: TGCAGTGCTAGTAGCGGGGCGGGGAACCAAGAGACCCAGTACTTC
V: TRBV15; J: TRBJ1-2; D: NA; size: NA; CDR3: CATSRDQGAQGYGYTF; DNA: TGTGCCACCAGCAGAGATCAAGGGGCGCAGGGCTATGGCTACACCTTC
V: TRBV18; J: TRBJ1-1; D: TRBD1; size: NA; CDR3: CASSLGQGANTEAFF; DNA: TGTGCCAGCTCCCTGGGGCAGGGGGCGAACACTGAAGCTTTCTTT
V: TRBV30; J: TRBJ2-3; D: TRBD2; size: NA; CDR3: CAWTAGGLSTDTQYF; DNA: TGTGCCTGGACGGCGGGGGGCCTTAGCACAGATACGCAGTATTTT
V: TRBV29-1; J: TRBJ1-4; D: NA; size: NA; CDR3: CSVWHLNEKLFF; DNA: TGCAGCGTTTGGCACCTTAATGAAAAACTGTTTTTT
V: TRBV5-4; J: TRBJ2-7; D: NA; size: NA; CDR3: CASSPGRRNYEQYF; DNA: TGTGCCAGCAGCCCTGGACGGAGGAACTACGAGCAGTACTTC
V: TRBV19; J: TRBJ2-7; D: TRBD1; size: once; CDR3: CASSTGQGPYEQYF; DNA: TGTGCCAGTAGTACCGGACAGGGCCCCTACGAGCAGTACTTC
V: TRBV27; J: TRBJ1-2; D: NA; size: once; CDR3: CASSLQGDYGYTF; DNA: TGTGCCAGCAGTTTACAGGGTGACTATGGCTACACCTTC
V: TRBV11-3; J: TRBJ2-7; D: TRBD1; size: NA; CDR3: CASSFGGTGRNEQYF; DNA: TGTGCCAGCAGCTTCGGTGGGACAGGGCGAAACGAGCAGTACTTC
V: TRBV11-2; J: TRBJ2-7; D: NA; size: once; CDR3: CASSRGPLGEQYF; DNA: TGTGCCAGCAGCCGAGGGCCGCTTGGCGAGCAGTACTTC
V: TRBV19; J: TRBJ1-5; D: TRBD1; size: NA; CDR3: CASDGQGANQPQHF; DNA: TGTGCCAGCGACGGACAGGGGGCGAATCAGCCCCAGCATTTT
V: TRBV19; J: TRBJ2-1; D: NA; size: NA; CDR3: CASSTTGYYNEQFF; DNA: TGTGCCAGTAGTACGACAGGCTATTACAATGAGCAGTTCTTC
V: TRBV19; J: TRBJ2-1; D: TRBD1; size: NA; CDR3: CASSIESGTGVNEQFF; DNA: TGTGCCAGTAGTATTGAGTCCGGGACAGGGGTCAATGAGCAGTTCTTC
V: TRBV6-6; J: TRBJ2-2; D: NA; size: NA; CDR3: CASSYSGVNTGELFF; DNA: TGTGCCAGCAGTTACTCCGGGGTGAACACCGGGGAGCTGTTTTTT